This TCR beta chain was sequenced during a study of blood T cell repertoires in COVID-19. Turning to the study itself: Some COVID-19 samples were acute and others convalescent; all came from the United States, Italy and Spain. T cells, B-cell-depleted T cells, or PBMCs provided the cDNA or gDNA that served as material.

Authors' analysis steps: Reference gene primer amplification gave estimated nucleated cell counts. Sequencing was performed with immunoSEQ multiplex PCR; in TCRdb, only in-frame clones are kept and a portion is missing. V, J and clone size are taken as reported in that table, and D and trimming were inferred from the DNA itself. The table has about 170,000 clones, 80% to 85% seen once; the top ten hold approximately 11%. This CDR3 comprises 17 residues. Germline CDR1 and CDR2: LNHDA and SQIVND (reference sequence). The V end was cut by 5 bases, the J end by 3 bases, with 19 bases between. Source material: peripheral blood. The rearrangement links TRBV19 to TRBJ1-4; tentatively, D is TRBD1 (6 bases). This TCR derives from a man aged 70 or older with active or convalescent COVID-19. The CDR3 nucleotides read TGTGCCAGTAGTGGCCTGGGGCGGGGGCGTGCTAATGAAAAACTGTTTTTT. This sequence encodes CASSGLGRGRANEKLFF.